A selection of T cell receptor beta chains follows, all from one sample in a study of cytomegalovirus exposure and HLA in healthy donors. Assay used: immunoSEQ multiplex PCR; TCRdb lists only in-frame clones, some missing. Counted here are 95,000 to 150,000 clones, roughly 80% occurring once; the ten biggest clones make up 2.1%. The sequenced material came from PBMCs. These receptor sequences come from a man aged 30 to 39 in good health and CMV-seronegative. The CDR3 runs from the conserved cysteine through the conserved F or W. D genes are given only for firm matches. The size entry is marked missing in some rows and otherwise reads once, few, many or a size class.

TGTGCCAGCTCACCACTACGGGACATCTATGGCTACACCTTC,CASSPLRDIYGYTF,-,TRBJ1-2,-,TRBV18
TGTGCCAGTAGTTTTAGACAGGGTTCGACTGAAGCTTTCTTT,CASSFRQGSTEAFF,-,TRBJ1-1,TRBD1,TRBV19
TGCGCCAGCAACCCAGCCCCAGGACGAGGGGAGACCCAGTACTTC,CASNPAPGRGETQYF,once,TRBJ2-5,-,TRBV5-1
TGTGCCAGCAGCACGGGACTAGCGGGGGGGCTTGGAGATACGCAGTATTTT,CASSTGLAGGLGDTQYF,-,TRBJ2-3,TRBD2,TRBV13
TGTGCCACCGGGACAGGGGAGGAAAAACTGTTTTTT,CATGTGEEKLFF,-,TRBJ1-4,TRBD1,TRBV10-3
TGTGCCAGCAGCGGGATACGGACAGGGGGCACTACAGATACGCAGTATTTT,CASSGIRTGGTTDTQYF,-,TRBJ2-3,TRBD1,TRBV9
TGTGCCAGCTCACCCGGGATAGTAGGGGAGGGGGACACTGAAGCTTTCTTT,CASSPGIVGEGDTEAFF,-,TRBJ1-1,-,TRBV18
TGTGCCAGCAGTTTACGGGCTAGGGGGCCGGACGAGCAGTACTTC,CASSLRARGPDEQYF,-,TRBJ2-7,TRBD1,TRBV27
TGTGCCAGCAGCTTATTACGGGATCGGACAGCCTACGAGCAGTACTTC,CASSLLRDRTAYEQYF,-,TRBJ2-7,-,TRBV11-3
TGTGCCAGCAGGCTTACACACTCTGGGGCCAACGTCCTGACTTTC,CASRLTHSGANVLTF,-,TRBJ2-6,-,TRBV7-9
TGTGCCAGCAGCTTAGGGGCGTCCGGACAGATAGCCAAAAACATTCAGTACTTC,CASSLGASGQIAKNIQYF,once,TRBJ2-4,-,TRBV7-2
TGCGCCAGCAGCCAAGCCGGGACAGGAGAAGGAGTGAAAGCTTTCTTT,CASSQAGTGEGVKAFF,-,TRBJ1-1,TRBD1,TRBV4-1
TGCGCCAGCAGCTTGGTCGGCGGGGTGAACACTGAAGCTTTCTTT,CASSLVGGVNTEAFF,-,TRBJ1-1,-,TRBV5-1
TGTGCCAGCACCAGAAACAGGGGGCGGAATGAAAAACTGTTTTTT,CASTRNRGRNEKLFF,-,TRBJ1-4,TRBD1,TRBV6-1
TGTGCCAGCAGCTTTGCGTTACAGGGTACTGAAGCTTTCTTT,CASSFALQGTEAFF,-,TRBJ1-1,-,TRBV5-5
TGTGCCTGGAGTGTACAGGGAAATCAGCCCCAGCATTTT,CAWSVQGNQPQHF,-,TRBJ1-5,-,TRBV30
TGTGCCAGCAGTGACCCCCGGCCAGGGGATACGCAGTATTTT,CASSDPRPGDTQYF,-,TRBJ2-3,-,TRBV2
TGCGCCAGCAGCCAAGATGAGGGCCCAAATGAAAAACTGTTTTTT,CASSQDEGPNEKLFF,once,TRBJ1-4,-,TRBV4-1
TGCGCCAGCAGAGCGTCAGGGGGGAACACTGAAGCTTTCTTT,CASRASGGNTEAFF,few,TRBJ1-1,TRBD1,TRBV5-1
TGCGCCAGCTCACTCCCGGGGCAGGGGTCCTACAATGAGCAGTTCTTC,CASSLPGQGSYNEQFF,few,TRBJ2-1,-,TRBV5-1
TGTGCCAGCAGCTTAGCGGAAACAGGGAAGCCCTACGAGCAGTACTTC,CASSLAETGKPYEQYF,-,TRBJ2-7,-,TRBV7-6
TGCAGCCACTTCGGGACAGCATCCACAGATACGCAGTATTTT,CSHFGTASTDTQYF,-,TRBJ2-3,TRBD1,TRBV29-1
TGCGCCAGCAGCTCGGGGACAGGGGTAAGAGTTGGCACTGAAGCTTTCTTT,CASSSGTGVRVGTEAFF,-,TRBJ1-1,TRBD1,TRBV5-1
TGTGCCAGCAGAAGGAGTGAAAAACTGTTTTTT,CASRRSEKLFF,once,TRBJ1-4,-,TRBV6-5
TGTGCCAGCAGTCTATACAGGGTAACCTCCTACGAGCAGTACTTC,CASSLYRVTSYEQYF,-,TRBJ2-7,-,TRBV28
TGCGCCAGCAGCTTCGGCAGGGCACCCTACGAGCAGTACTTC,CASSFGRAPYEQYF,-,TRBJ2-7,-,TRBV5-1
TGTGCCAGCAGCTTCGACAGGGTTACCAAAAACAGTCAGTACTTC,CASSFDRVTKNSQYF,-,TRBJ2-4,TRBD1,TRBV7-2
TGCGCCAGCAGCTTGGGAACCGGGACAGGGTTTAGCTACGAGCAGTACTTC,CASSLGTGTGFSYEQYF,-,TRBJ2-7,TRBD1,TRBV5-1
TGTGCCAGCAGCGAGACAGGGGGCGCCTACGAGCAGTACTTC,CASSETGGAYEQYF,once,TRBJ2-7,TRBD1,TRBV5-4
TGTGCCAGCAGTTTAGGGTTGGGGCAGTTGAACACTGAAGCTTTCTTT,CASSLGLGQLNTEAFF,-,TRBJ1-1,-,TRBV28
TGTGCCAGCAGCTATTATGCGGGACAGGGGTCTGGGGAGCTGTTTTTT,CASSYYAGQGSGELFF,-,TRBJ2-2,TRBD1,TRBV7-6
TGTGCCAGCAGACCCTCCGGCTCCTATAATTCACCCCTCCACTTT,CASRPSGSYNSPLHF,-,TRBJ1-6,-,TRBV5-5
TGCGCCAGCAGCCTCCAGGTGGGTGAAGATACGCAGTATTTT,CASSLQVGEDTQYF,-,TRBJ2-3,-,TRBV4-3
TGTGCCAGCAGTCCCTCCCCGCCTCCAGGGCTCTACGAGCAGTACTTC,CASSPSPPPGLYEQYF,-,TRBJ2-7,-,TRBV5-5
TGCGCCAGCAGCCAAGGGGGACAGTCCAACTATGGCTACACCTTC,CASSQGGQSNYGYTF,few,TRBJ1-2,TRBD1,TRBV4-3
TGTGCCAGCAGTTTATCCGGGACAGGGAGGGACGAGCAGTACTTC,CASSLSGTGRDEQYF,few,TRBJ2-7,TRBD1,TRBV28
TGTGCCAGTAGTTTGGGACACCTCATCGCGAACACCGGGGAGCTGTTTTTT,CASSLGHLIANTGELFF,-,TRBJ2-2,-,TRBV19
TGTGCCTGGAGTGTACTAGCGGGGAAAAACAATGAGCAGTTCTTC,CAWSVLAGKNNEQFF,-,TRBJ2-1,TRBD2,TRBV30
TGCGCCAGCAGCCTACTAGAGCCCACAGATACGCAGTATTTT,CASSLLEPTDTQYF,-,TRBJ2-3,-,TRBV5-1
TGCGCCAGCAGCGCCTTAGATAGCTACGAGCAGTACTTC,CASSALDSYEQYF,-,TRBJ2-7,-,TRBV5-1
TGTGCCAGCAGGCCCGGGATTCAGCTTAATGAAAAACTGTTTTTT,CASRPGIQLNEKLFF,few,TRBJ1-4,-,TRBV28
TGTGCCAGCAGCTGGGGCGTCGGGAATCAGCCCCAGCATTTT,CASSWGVGNQPQHF,-,TRBJ1-5,-,TRBV7-2
TGCGCCAGCAGCCAAGGTTCGCCGGTGATGAGAAACATTCAGTACTTC,CASSQGSPVMRNIQYF,-,TRBJ2-4,-,TRBV4-3
TGTGCCAGCAGTGAAGTACACCGGGTTTTAAGCTACGAGCAGTACTTC,CASSEVHRVLSYEQYF,-,TRBJ2-7,-,TRBV6-1
TGTGCCAGTAGTATACTAGGCGGACAGGAAGATTTCACTGAAGCTTTCTTT,CASSILGGQEDFTEAFF,-,TRBJ1-1,TRBD1,TRBV19
TGTGCCAGCAGCGCCACCCCGGGGGGGGCAGGGGAGACCCAGTACTTC,CASSATPGGAGETQYF,-,TRBJ2-5,TRBD2,TRBV9
TGCGCCAGCAGCCAGGGACTAGTTTGGGGAGAGACCCAGTACTTC,CASSQGLVWGETQYF,-,TRBJ2-5,TRBD2,TRBV5-1
TGTGCCAGCAGTAATAGGCGGGACAGCAATGGCTACACCTTC,CASSNRRDSNGYTF,-,TRBJ1-2,TRBD1,TRBV6-1
TGTGCCAGCAGCACCCGACAGGGTTCCTACAATGAGCAGTTCTTC,CASSTRQGSYNEQFF,-,TRBJ2-1,TRBD1,TRBV11-2
TGTGCCAGCAGTGGTAGCGGGGGGTCTTTCTACGAGCAGTACTTC,CASSGSGGSFYEQYF,-,TRBJ2-7,TRBD2,TRBV2